The 2 T cell receptor beta chains listed next were all sequenced from one sample in a study of blood T cell repertoires in COVID-19. Assay used: immunoSEQ multiplex PCR; TCRdb lists only in-frame clones, some missing. The sample carries around 81,000 clones, roughly 90% recorded once. Sequencing was performed on peripheral blood. The source of these receptors is a man aged 70-80 years with acute or convalescent COVID-19.

Comment on this clone: Other nucleotide sequences from this sample produce the same CDR3. V and J are TRBV5-1 and TRBJ2-7; D gene uncertain. CDR1 is SGHRS, CDR2 YFSETQ, per germline. Between the trimmed V and J ends, which lost 1 base and 3 bases, there was a span of 5 bases. The CDR3 totals 12 residues. Here the CDR3 reads CASSLPSYEQYF. CDR3 DNA: TGCGCCAGCAGCTTGCCCAGCTACGAGCAGTACTTC.

This clone was recorded only once. The V and J genes are TRBV7-6 and TRBJ1-3, with 7 bases lining up with TRBD1. V was pared by 5 bases and J by 7 bases, with 5 bases of the junction left unmatched. The CDR3 sequence is 13 residues long. Looked up from germline, CDR1 is SGHVS and CDR2 is FNYEAQ. The DNA of the CDR3 is TGTGCCAGCAGCCAATCACAGGGGAACACCATATATTTT. It specifies CASSQSQGNTIYF.